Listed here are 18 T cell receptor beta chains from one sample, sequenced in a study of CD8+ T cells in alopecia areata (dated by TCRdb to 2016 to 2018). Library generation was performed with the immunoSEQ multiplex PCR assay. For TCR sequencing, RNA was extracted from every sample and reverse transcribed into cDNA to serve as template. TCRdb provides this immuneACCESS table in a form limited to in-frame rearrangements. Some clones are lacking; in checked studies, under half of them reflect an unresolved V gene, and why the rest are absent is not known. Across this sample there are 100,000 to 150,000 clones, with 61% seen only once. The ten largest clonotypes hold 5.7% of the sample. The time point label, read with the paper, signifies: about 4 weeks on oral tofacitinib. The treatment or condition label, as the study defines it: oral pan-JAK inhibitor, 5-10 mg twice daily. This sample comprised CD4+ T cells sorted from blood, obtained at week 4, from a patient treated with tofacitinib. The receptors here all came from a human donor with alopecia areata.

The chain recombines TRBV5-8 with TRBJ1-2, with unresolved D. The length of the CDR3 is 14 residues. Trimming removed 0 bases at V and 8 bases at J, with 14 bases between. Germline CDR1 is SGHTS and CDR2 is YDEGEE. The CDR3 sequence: CASSLDTTRSGYTF. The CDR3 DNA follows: TGTGCCAGCAGCTTGGACACTACGAGGAGCGGCTACACCTTC.

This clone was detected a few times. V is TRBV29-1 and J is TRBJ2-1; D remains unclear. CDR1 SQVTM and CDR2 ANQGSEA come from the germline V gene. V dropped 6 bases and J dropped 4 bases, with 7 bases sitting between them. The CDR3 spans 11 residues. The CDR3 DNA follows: TGCAGCGTGGGTAGATACAATGAGCAGTTCTTC. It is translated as CSVGRYNEQFF.

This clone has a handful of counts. CDR3 bases: TGTGCCAGCAAGCCCCGAACTAGCACCCAAGAGACCCAGTACTTC. Its translation: CASKPRTSTQETQYF. The genes are TRBV6-1 and TRBJ2-5; a possible D gene is TRBD2 (6 bases). Germline CDR1 and CDR2: MNHNS and SASEGT. The CDR3 has 15 residues. Trimming took 7 bases from V and 1 from J, leaving 16 bases between them.

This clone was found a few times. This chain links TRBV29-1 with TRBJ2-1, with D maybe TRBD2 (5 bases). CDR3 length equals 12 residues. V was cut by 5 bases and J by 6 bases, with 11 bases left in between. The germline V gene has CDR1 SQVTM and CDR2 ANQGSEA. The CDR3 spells CSVSASGNEQFF. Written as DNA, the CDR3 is TGCAGCGTTTCGGCGAGCGGCAATGAGCAGTTCTTC.

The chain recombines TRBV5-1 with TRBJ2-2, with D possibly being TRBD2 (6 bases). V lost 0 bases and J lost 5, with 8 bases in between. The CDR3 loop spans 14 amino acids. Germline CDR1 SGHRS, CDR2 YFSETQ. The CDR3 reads CASSLVRGTGELFF. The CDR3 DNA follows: TGCGCCAGCAGCTTGGTCCGGGGGACCGGGGAGCTGTTTTTT.

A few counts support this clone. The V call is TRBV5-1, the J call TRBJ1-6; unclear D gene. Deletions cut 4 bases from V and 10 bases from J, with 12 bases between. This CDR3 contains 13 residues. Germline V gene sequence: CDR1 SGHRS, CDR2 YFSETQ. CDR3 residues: CASSPDRRSPLHF. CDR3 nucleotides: TGCGCCAGCAGCCCGGATCGGCGGTCACCCCTCCACTTT.

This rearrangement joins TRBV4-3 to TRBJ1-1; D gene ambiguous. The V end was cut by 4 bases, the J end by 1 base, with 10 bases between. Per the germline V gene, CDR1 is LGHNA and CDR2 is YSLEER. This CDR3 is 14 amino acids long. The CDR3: CASSLVQANTEAFF. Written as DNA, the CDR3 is TGCGCCAGCAGCCTGGTTCAGGCGAACACTGAAGCTTTCTTT.

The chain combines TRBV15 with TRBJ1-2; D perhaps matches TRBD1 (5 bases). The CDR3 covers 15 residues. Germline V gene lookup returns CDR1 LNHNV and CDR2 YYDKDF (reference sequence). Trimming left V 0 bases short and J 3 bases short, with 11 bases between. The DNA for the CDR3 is TGTGCCACCAGCAGAGAACGCGGAGGGGACTATGGCTACACCTTC. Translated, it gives CATSRERGGDYGYTF.

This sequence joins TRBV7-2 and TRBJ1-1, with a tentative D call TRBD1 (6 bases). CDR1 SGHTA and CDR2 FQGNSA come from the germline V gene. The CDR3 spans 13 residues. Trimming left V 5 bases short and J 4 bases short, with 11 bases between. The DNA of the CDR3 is TGTGCCAGCAGCCATACAGGGCTCACTGAAGCTTTCTTT. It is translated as CASSHTGLTEAFF. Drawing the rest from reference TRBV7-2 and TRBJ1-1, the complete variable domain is GAGVSQSPSNKVTEKGKDVELRCDPISGHTALYWYRQSLGQGLEFLIYFQGNSAPDKSGLPSDRFSAERTGGSVSTLTIQRTQQEDSAVYLCASSHTGLTEAFFGQGTRLTVV.

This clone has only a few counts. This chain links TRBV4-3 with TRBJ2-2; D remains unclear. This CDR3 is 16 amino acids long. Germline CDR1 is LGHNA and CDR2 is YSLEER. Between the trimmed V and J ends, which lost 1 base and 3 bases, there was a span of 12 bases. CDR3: CASSQVAASDTGELFF. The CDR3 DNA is TGCGCCAGCAGCCAAGTGGCAGCCTCCGACACCGGGGAGCTGTTTTTT.

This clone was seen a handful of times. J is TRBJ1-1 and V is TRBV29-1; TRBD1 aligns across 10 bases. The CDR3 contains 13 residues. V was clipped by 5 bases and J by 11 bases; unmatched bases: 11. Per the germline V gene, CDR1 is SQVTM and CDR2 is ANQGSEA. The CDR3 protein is CSVPGTGAVRAFF. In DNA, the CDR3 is TGCAGCGTTCCAGGGACAGGGGCGGTTAGGGCTTTCTTT.

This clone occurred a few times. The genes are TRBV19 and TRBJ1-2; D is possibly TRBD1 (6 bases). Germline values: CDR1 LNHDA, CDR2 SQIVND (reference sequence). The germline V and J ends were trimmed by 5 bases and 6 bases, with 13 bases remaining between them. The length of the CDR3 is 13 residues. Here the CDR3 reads CASSDQGKDGYTF. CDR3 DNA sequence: TGTGCCAGTAGTGACCAGGGGAAGGATGGCTACACCTTC. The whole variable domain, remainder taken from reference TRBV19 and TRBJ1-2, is DGGITQSPKYLFRKEGQNVTLSCEQNLNHDAMYWYRQDPGQGLRLIYYSQIVNDFQKGDIAEGYSVSREKKESFPLTVTSAQKNPTAFYLCASSDQGKDGYTFGSGTRLTVV.

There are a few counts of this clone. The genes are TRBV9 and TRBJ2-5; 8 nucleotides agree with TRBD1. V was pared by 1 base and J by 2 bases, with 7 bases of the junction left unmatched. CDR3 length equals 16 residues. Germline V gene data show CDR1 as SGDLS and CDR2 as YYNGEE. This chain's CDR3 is CASSVFRGLAQETQYF. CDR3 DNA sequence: TGTGCCAGCAGCGTATTCAGGGGGCTAGCGCAAGAGACCCAGTACTTC.

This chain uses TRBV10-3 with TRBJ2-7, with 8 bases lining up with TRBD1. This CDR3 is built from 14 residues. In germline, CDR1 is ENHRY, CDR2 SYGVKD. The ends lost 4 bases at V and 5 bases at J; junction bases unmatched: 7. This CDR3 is CAISALGQGDEQYF. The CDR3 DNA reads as TGTGCCATCAGTGCTTTAGGACAGGGAGACGAGCAGTACTTC.

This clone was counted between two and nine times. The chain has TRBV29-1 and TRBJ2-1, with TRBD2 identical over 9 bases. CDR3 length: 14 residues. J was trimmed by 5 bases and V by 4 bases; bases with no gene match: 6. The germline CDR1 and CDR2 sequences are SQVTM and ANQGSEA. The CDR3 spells CSVGPTSGNNEQFF. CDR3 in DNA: TGCAGCGTTGGGCCGACTAGCGGAAACAATGAGCAGTTCTTC.

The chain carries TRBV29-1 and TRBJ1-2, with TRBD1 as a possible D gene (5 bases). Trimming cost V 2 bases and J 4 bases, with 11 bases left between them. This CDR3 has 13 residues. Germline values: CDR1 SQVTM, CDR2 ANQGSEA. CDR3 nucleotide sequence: TGCAGCGTTGAAAGACGGGGCCTCTATGGCTACACCTTC. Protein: CSVERRGLYGYTF.

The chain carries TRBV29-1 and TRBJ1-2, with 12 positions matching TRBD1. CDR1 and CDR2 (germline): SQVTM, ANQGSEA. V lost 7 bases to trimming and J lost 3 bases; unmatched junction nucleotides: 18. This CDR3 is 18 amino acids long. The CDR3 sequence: CSALPGGGQGALDYGYTF. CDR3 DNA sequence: TGCAGCGCTCTACCCGGCGGGGGACAGGGGGCTTTGGACTATGGCTACACCTTC. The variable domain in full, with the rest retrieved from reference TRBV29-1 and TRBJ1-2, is SAVISQKPSRDICQRGTSLTIQCQVDSQVTMMFWYRQQPGQSLTLIATANQGSEATYESGFVIDKFPISRPNLTFSTLTVSNMSPEDSSIYLCSALPGGGQGALDYGYTFGSGTRLTVV.

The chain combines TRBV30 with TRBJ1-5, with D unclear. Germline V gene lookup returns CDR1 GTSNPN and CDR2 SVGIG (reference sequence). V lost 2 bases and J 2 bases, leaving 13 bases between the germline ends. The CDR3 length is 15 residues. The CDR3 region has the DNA TGTGCCTGGAGTCCGGTTGGTGTGGGCAATCAGCCCCAGCATTTT. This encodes CAWSPVGVGNQPQHF.